These T cell receptor beta chains were read from a single sample in a study of shared clonotypes between healthy human individuals. TCRdb's copy holds only in-frame clones and misses some; the assay was immunoSEQ multiplex PCR. The table includes 2 million to 2.5 million clones, approximately 93% detected once. Sequencing was carried out using naive CD4+ T cells from PBMCs. The receptors originated from a man aged 18 to 29 in good health. Some clones in this sample may be carry-over from other donors' samples. Both conserved end residues are part of each CDR3. A D gene is named only where the DNA matches it firmly. Clone sizes are given selectively: once, few, many, or a class where the clone is expanded.

length | J | size | V | D | CDR3 | DNA
18 | TRBJ2-3 | once | TRBV4-1 | TRBD2 | CASSQPTSGGPNRDTQYF | TGCGCCAGCAGCCAACCAACCTCGGGAGGGCCAAACAGAGATACGCAGTATTTT
15 | TRBJ2-3 | - | TRBV30 | TRBD2 | CAWIVSASGGDTQYF | TGTGCCTGGATCGTGTCGGCTAGCGGAGGAGATACGCAGTATTTT
15 | TRBJ2-7 | - | TRBV9 | TRBD1 | CASSLGGTGTYEQYF | TGTGCCAGCAGCCTTGGAGGGACAGGAACCTACGAGCAGTACTTC
16 | TRBJ2-1 | - | TRBV28 | TRBD1 | CASSSTRQGQGGEQFF | TGTGCCAGCAGTTCCACGCGACAGGGGCAGGGCGGTGAGCAGTTCTTC
16 | TRBJ2-2 | - | TRBV30 | TRBD2 | CAWRRGLAGWGGELFF | TGTGCCTGGAGACGGGGACTAGCGGGATGGGGCGGGGAGCTGTTTTTT
11 | TRBJ2-3 | - | TRBV18 | - | CASSPPGTQYF | TGTGCCAGCTCACCACCGGGAACGCAGTATTTT
15 | TRBJ2-5 | once | TRBV6-6 | - | CATLGGQSPQETQYF | TGTGCCACCCTGGGGGGACAGAGCCCACAAGAGACCCAGTACTTC
13 | TRBJ1-5 | - | TRBV19 | TRBD1 | CASTDRADQPQHF | TGTGCCAGTACCGACAGGGCGGACCAGCCCCAGCATTTT
15 | TRBJ1-5 | - | TRBV5-1 | TRBD1 | CASSLATGGGQPQHF | TGCGCCAGCAGCTTGGCTACAGGGGGTGGTCAGCCCCAGCATTTT
17 | TRBJ2-1 | once | TRBV6-1 | TRBD2 | CASSGVGLAGAKTEQFF | TGTGCCAGCAGTGGGGTCGGACTAGCGGGAGCCAAAACCGAGCAGTTCTTC
13 | TRBJ2-1 | - | TRBV27 | TRBD1 | CASSGRQGYEQFF | TGTGCCAGCAGCGGAAGACAGGGGTATGAGCAGTTCTTC
11 | TRBJ1-1 | - | TRBV5-6 | - | CASSFKTEAFF | TGTGCCAGCAGCTTTAAGACTGAAGCTTTCTTT
16 | TRBJ2-7 | - | TRBV11-3 | TRBD2 | CASSLGPSGSSYEQYF | TGTGCCAGCAGCTTAGGGCCTAGCGGGAGCTCCTACGAGCAGTACTTC
17 | TRBJ2-7 | - | TRBV23-1 | - | CASSQSAGWGLSYEQYF | TGCGCCAGCAGTCAATCAGCCGGGTGGGGGTTATCCTACGAGCAGTACTTC
14 | TRBJ2-1 | - | TRBV6-5 | TRBD2 | CASRLLAGLGEQFF | TGTGCCAGCAGACTACTAGCGGGTTTAGGTGAGCAGTTCTTC
15 | TRBJ1-6 | - | TRBV18 | TRBD1 | CASSPPTGSLSPLHF | TGTGCCAGCTCCCCCCCGACAGGGTCTTTGTCACCCCTCCACTTT
13 | TRBJ2-5 | - | TRBV28 | - | CASSGRAVETQYF | TGTGCCAGCAGTGGGCGGGCCGTGGAGACCCAGTACTTC
13 | TRBJ2-2 | - | TRBV27 | - | CASSPQGFGELFF | TGTGCCAGCAGTCCCCAGGGTTTCGGGGAGCTGTTTTTT
18 | TRBJ2-6 | - | TRBV28 | - | CASSLPLSLSSGANVLTF | TGTGCCAGCAGTTTACCTTTATCCTTAAGCTCTGGGGCCAACGTCCTGACTTTC